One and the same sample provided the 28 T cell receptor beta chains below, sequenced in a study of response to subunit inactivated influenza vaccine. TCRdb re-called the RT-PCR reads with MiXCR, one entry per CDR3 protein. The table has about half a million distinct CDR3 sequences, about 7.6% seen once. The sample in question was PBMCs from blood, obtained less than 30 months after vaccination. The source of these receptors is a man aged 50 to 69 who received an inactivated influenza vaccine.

The DNA for the CDR3 is TGCAGTGCTAGGGGGGGGTTCAATGAGCAGTTCTTC. Encoded protein: CSARGGFNEQFF. The V call is TRBV20-1, the J call TRBJ2-1, with TRBD2 identical over 7 bases. After removal of 3 bases from V and 6 bases from J, the junction contained 2 bases not matched to a gene. This CDR3 is 12 amino acids long. CDR1 is DFQATT, CDR2 SNEGSKA, per germline (reference sequence).

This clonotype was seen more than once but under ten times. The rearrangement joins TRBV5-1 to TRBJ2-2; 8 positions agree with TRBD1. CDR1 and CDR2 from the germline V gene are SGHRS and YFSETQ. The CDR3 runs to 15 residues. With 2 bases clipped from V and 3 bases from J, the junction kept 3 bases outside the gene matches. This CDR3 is CASSLQGVYTGELFF. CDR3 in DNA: TGCGCCAGCAGCTTACAGGGGGTGTACACCGGGGAGCTGTTTTTT.

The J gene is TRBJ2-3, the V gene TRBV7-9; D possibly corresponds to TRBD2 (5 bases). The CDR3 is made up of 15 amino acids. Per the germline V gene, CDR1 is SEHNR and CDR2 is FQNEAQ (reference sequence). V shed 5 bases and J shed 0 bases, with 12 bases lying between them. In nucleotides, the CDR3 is TGTGCCAGCAGCGCCGGGATCATAAGCACAGATACGCAGTATTTT. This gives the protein CASSAGIISTDTQYF.

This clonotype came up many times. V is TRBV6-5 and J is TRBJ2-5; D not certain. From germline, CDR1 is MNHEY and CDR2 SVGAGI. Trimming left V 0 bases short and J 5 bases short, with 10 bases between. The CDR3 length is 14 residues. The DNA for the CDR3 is TGTGCCAGCAGTTACTCCCGCGCCTCGGAGACCCAGTACTTC. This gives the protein CASSYSRASETQYF.

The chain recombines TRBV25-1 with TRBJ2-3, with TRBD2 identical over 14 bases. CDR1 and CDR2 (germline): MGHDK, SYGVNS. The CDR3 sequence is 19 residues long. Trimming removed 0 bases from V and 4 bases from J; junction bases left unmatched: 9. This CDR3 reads CASSEYRLAGGQFSDTQYF. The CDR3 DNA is TGTGCCAGCAGTGAATATAGACTAGCGGGAGGGCAATTCTCAGATACGCAGTATTTT.

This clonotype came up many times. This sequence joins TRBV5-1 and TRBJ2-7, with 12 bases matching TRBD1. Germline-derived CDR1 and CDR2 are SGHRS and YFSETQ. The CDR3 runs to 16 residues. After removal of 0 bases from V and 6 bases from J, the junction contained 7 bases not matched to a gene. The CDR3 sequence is CASSLGVGTGGREQYF. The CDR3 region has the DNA TGCGCCAGCAGCTTGGGGGTTGGGACAGGGGGCCGCGAGCAGTACTTC. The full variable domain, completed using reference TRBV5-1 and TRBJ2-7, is KAGVTQTPRYLIKTRGQQVTLSCSPISGHRSVSWYQQTPGQGLQFLFEYFSETQRNKGNFPGRFSGRQFSNSRSEMNVSTLELGDSALYLCASSLGVGTGGREQYFGPGTRLTVT.

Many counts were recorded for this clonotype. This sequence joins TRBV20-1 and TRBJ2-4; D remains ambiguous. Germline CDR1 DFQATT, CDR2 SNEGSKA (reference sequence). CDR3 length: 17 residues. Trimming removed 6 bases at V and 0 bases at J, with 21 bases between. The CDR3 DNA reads TGCAGTGCCCGTCACGGGCAGCAATCCCAAGCCAAAAACATTCAGTACTTC. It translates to CSARHGQQSQAKNIQYF.

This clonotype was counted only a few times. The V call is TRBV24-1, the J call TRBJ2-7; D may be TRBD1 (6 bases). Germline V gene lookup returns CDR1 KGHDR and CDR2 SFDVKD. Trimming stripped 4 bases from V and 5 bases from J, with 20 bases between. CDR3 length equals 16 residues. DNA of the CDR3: TGTGCCACCAGTGACCGCCCCAAAACAGGGTCGGACGAGCAGTACTTC. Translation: CATSDRPKTGSDEQYF.

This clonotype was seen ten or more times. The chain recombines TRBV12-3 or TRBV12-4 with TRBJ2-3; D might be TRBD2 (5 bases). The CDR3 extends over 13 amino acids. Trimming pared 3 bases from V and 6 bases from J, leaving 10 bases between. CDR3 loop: CASSFLEGDTQYF. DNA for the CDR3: TGTGCCAGCAGTTTTCTTGAGGGCGATACGCAGTATTTT.

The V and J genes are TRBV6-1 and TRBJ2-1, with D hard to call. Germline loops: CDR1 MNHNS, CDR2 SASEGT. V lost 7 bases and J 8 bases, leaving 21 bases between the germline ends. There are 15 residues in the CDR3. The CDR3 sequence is CASTPSGSNVDEQFF. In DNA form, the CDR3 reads TGTGCCAGCACCCCCTCGGGCAGCAACGTTGATGAGCAGTTCTTC.

The CDR3 protein is CARLFSPLHF. DNA of the CDR3: TGTGCCAGGCTATTTTCACCCCTCCACTTT. V gene TRBV7-3 combines with J gene TRBJ1-6; D is undetermined. Germline CDR1 is SGHTA and CDR2 is FQGTGA. V was shortened by 9 bases and J by 9 bases, with 6 bases between the two germline ends. The CDR3 runs to 10 residues. The whole variable domain, remainder taken from reference TRBV7-3 and TRBJ1-6, is GAGVSQTPSNKVTEKGKYVELRCDPISGHTALYWYRQSLGQGPEFLIYFQGTGAADDSGLPNDRFFAVRPEGSVSTLKIQRTERGDSAVYLCARLFSPLHFGNGTRLTVT.

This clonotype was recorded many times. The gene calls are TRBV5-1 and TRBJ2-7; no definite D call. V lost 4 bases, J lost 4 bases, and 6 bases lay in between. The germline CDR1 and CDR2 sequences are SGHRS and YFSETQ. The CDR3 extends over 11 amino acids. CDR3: CASSANYEQYF. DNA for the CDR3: TGCGCCAGCAGCGCCAATTACGAGCAGTACTTC.

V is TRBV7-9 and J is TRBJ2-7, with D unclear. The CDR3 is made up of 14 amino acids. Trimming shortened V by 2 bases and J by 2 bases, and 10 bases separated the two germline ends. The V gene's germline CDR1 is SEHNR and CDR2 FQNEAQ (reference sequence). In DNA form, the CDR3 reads TGTGCCAGCAGCTTACTGCCGGAAACCTACGAGCAGTACTTC. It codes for CASSLLPETYEQYF.

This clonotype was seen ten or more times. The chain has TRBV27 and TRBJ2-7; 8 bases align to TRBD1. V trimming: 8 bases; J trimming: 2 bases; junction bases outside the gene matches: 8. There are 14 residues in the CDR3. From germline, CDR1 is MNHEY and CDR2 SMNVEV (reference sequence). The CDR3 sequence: CASQRGTGAYEQYF. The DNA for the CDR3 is TGTGCCAGCCAAAGGGGGACAGGTGCCTACGAGCAGTACTTC.

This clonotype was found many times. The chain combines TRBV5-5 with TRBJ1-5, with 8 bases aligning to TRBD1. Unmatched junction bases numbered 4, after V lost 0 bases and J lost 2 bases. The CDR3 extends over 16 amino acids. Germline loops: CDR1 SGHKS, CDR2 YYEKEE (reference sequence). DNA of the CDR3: TGTGCCAGCAGCTTGGCTTCGGGACAGGGCAATCAGCCCCAGCATTTT. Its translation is CASSLASGQGNQPQHF.

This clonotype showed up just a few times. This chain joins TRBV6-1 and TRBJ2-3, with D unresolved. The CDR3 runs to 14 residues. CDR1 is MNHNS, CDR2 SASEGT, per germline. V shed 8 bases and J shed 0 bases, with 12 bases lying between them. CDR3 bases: TGTGCCAGCTCAAAGACTTTCAGCACAGATACGCAGTATTTT. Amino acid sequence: CASSKTFSTDTQYF.

The CDR3 sequence is CASSLGVRRQGAELAKNIQYF. In DNA form, the CDR3 reads TGTGCCAGCAGCTTAGGGGTCCGAAGGCAGGGGGCCGAATTAGCCAAAAACATTCAGTACTTC. The chain combines TRBV11-1 with TRBJ2-4, with 8 bases aligning to TRBD1. The V and J ends lost 1 base and 0 bases, in that order; junction bases with no gene match: 17. Germline values: CDR1 SGHAT, CDR2 FQDESV (reference sequence). The length of the CDR3 is 21 residues.

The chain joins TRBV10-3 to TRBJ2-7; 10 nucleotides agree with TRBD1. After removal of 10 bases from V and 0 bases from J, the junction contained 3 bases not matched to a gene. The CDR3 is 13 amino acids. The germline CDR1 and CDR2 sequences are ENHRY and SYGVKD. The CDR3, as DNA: TGTGCCAGCTGGACAGGGGGCTCCTACGAGCAGTACTTC. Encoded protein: CASWTGGSYEQYF.

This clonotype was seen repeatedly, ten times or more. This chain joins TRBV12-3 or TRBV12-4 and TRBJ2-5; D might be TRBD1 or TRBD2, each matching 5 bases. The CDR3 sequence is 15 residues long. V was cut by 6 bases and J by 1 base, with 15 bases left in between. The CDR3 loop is CASSLQSGTQETQYF. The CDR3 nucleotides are TGTGCCAGCAGCCTCCAGTCCGGGACCCAAGAGACCCAGTACTTC.

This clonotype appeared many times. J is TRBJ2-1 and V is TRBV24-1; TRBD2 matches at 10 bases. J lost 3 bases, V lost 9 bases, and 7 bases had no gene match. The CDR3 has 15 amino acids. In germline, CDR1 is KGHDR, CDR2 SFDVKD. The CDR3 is CATGSLAGDYNEQFF. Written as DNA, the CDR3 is TGTGCCACCGGGAGCCTAGCGGGAGACTACAATGAGCAGTTCTTC.

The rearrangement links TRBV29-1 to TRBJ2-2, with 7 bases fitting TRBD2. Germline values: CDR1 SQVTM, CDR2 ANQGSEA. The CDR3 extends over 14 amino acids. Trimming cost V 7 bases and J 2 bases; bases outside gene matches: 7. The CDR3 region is CSAFTSANTGELFF. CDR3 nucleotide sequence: TGCAGCGCCTTCACTAGCGCTAACACCGGGGAGCTGTTTTTT.

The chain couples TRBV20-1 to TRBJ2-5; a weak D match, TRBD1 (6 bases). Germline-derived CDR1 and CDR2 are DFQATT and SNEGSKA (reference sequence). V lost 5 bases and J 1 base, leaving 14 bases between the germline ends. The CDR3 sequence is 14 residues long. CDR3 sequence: CSAPTWDTQETQYF. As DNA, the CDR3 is TGCAGTGCTCCTACCTGGGACACCCAAGAGACCCAGTACTTC.

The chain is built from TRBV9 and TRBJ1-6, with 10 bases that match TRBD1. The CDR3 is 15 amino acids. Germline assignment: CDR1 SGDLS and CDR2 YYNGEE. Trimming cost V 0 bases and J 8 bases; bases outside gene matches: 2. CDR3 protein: CASSVGGTGDSPLHF. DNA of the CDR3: TGTGCCAGCAGCGTAGGAGGGACAGGGGATTCACCCCTCCACTTT.

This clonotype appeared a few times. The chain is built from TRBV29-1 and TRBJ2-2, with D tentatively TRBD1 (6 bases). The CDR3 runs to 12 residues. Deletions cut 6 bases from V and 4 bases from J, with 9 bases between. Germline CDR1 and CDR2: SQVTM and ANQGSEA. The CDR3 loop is CSVQGSTGELFF. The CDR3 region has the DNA TGCAGCGTACAGGGTTCCACCGGGGAGCTGTTTTTT.

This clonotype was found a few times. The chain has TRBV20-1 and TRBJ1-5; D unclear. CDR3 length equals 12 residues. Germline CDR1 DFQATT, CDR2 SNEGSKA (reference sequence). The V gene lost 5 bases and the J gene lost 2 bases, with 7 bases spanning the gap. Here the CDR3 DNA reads TGCAGTGCTGTGACCGGCAATCAGCCCCAGCATTTT. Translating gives CSAVTGNQPQHF.

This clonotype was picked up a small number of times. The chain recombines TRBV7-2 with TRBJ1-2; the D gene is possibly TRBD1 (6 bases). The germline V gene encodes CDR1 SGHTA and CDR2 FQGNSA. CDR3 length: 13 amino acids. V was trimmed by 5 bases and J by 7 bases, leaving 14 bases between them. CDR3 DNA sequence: TGTGCCAGCAGCCACAGGGATTTAGGTGGCTACACCTTC. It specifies CASSHRDLGGYTF.

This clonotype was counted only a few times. The CDR3 sequence: CASSSAGPLYNEQFF. CDR3 bases: TGTGCCAGCAGTTCGGCGGGTCCACTTTACAATGAGCAGTTCTTC. The V and J genes are TRBV27 and TRBJ2-1; a weak D match, TRBD2 (5 bases). V lost 4 bases to trimming and J lost 4 bases, with 14 bases between them. CDR3 length: 15 amino acids. Germline V gene sequence: CDR1 MNHEY, CDR2 SMNVEV (reference sequence).

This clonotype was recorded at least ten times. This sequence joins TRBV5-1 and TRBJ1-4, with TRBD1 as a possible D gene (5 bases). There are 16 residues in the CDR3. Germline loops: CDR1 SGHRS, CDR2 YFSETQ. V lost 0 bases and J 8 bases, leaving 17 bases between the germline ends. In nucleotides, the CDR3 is TGCGCCAGCAGCTTGGCCGCGGCAGGGACTGGCGAAAAACTGTTTTTT. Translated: CASSLAAAGTGEKLFF.